This entry features one TCR beta chain sequence. Assay used: immunoSEQ multiplex PCR; TCRdb lists only in-frame clones, some missing. The sample comprises roughly 87,000 clones, around 84% of which are singletons, and around a sixth rests with the top ten. This entry is derived from a study of blood T cell repertoires in COVID-19. Germline CDR1 reads DFQATT; CDR2 reads SNEGSKA (reference sequence). This CDR3 region has 15 residues. Trimming took 3 bases from V and 4 from J; bases not matched to a gene: 10. V gene TRBV20-1 combines with J gene TRBJ1-2; 8 bases match TRBD1. This clonotype was sampled from a woman aged 55-69 years with acute or convalescent COVID-19. The sequencing input was peripheral blood. CDR3 in amino acids: CSASLSRGQVYGYTF. Here the CDR3 DNA reads TGCAGTGCTAGTTTGTCCAGGGGGCAGGTCTATGGCTACACCTTC.